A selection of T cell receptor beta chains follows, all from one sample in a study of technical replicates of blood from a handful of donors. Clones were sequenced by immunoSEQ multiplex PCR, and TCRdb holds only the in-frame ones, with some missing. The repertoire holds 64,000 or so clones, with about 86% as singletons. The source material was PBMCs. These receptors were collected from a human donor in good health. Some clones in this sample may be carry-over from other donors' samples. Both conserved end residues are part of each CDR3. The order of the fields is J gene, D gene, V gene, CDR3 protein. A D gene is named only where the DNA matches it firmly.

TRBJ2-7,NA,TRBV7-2,CASSLRASGHDEQYF
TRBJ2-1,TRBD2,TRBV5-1,CASSFAGGSINEQFF
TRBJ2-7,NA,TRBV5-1,CASRVVVGLTYEQYF
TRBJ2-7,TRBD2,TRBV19,CASSITSGSEQYF
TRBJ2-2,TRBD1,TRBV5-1,CASSKTGQIRNTGELFF
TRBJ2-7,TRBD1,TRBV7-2,CASSYGTEGYEQYF
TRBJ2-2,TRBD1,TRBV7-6,CASSYEQGVSGELFF
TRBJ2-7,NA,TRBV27,CASSLSGQGSSEQYF
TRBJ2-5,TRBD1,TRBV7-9,CASSKTGVETQYF
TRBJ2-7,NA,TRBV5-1,CASSPEVSYEQYF
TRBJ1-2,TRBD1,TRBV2,CASSASDRVAYGYTF
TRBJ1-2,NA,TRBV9,CASSATGTISNYGYTF
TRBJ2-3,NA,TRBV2,CASGPQASTPTDTQYF
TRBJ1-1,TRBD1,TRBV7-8,CASSLVFSWTGPPGSTEAFF
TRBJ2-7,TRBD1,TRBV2,CASRRDRRYEQYF
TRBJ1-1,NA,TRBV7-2,CASSFERGEAFF
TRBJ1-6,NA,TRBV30,CAWSPLLPSYNSPLHF
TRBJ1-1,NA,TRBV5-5,CASSLRLNLEAFF
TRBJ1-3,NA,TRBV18,CASSPGLQASGNTIYF
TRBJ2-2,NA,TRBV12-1,CASSSGAGNCTGELFF
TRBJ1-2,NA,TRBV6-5,CASSYDPAGNYGYTF
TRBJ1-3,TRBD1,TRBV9,CASSEDLTGAHSSSTGNTIYF
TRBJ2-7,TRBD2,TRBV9,CASSAHSGGSTYEQYF
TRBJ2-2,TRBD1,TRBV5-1,CASSPRTGVGTGELFF
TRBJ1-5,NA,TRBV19,CASSIRQVGQPQHF
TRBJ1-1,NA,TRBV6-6,CASGWAGTEAFF
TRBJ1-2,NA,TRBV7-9,CASSPVGPSGYTF
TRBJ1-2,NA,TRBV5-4,CASSDALAHYGYTF
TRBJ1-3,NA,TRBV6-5,CASSYSHQLKGNTIYF
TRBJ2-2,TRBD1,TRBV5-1,CASSLPPLTGKAGELFF
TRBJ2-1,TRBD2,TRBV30,CAWSPGTSGRSDEQFF
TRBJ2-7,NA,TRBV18,CASSPTLYGSIYEQYF
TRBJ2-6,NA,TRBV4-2,CASSSSSGANVLTF
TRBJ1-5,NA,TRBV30,CAWSVSGGQPQHF
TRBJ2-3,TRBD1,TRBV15,CATSRGTGLSTDTQYF
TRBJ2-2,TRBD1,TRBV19,CASSSGTGLTGELFF
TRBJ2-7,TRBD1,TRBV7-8,CASSLWTGVGGRGAYEQYF
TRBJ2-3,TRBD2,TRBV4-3,CASSLRGGGGTDTQYF
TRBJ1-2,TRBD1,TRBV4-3,CASSQEQGNYGYTF
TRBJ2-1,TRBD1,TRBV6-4,CASSGGQGSYNEQFF